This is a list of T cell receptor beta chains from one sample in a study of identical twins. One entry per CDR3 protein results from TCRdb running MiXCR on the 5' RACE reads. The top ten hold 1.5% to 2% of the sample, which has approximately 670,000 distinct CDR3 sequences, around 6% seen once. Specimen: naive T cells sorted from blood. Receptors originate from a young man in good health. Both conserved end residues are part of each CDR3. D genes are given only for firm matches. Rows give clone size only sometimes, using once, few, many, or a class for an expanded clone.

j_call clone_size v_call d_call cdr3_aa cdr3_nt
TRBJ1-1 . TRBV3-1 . CASTSKEGSNTEAFF TGTGCCAGCACCTCCAAGGAGGGTTCGAACACTGAAGCTTTCTTT
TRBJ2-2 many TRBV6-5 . CASKINTGELFF TGTGCCAGCAAGATAAACACCGGGGAGCTGTTTTTT
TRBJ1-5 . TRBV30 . CAWSETDPIANQPQHF TGTGCCTGGAGTGAGACAGATCCAATTGCCAATCAGCCCCAGCATTTT
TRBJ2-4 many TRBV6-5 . CASSYDGSGNIQYF TGTGCCAGCAGTTACGACGGGAGTGGGAACATTCAGTACTTC
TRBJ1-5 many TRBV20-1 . CSARDRLTGSNQPQHF TGCAGTGCTAGAGATCGCCTTACAGGGTCGAATCAGCCCCAGCATTTT
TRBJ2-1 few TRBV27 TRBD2 CASTSRGTSGRIRFEQFF TGTGCCAGCACCTCAAGGGGGACTAGCGGGAGAATCAGGTTTGAGCAGTTCTTC
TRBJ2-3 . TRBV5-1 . CASRRRQTLSTDTQYF TGCGCCAGCAGAAGAAGACAGACCCTAAGCACAGATACGCAGTATTTT
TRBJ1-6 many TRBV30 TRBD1 CAGEGTGVSPLHF TGTGCCGGTGAGGGGACAGGGGTCTCACCCCTCCACTTT
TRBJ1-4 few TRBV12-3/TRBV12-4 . CASSLTQGSEKLFF TGTGCCAGCAGTCTAACACAGGGTTCTGAAAAACTGTTTTTT
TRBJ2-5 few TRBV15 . CATSREVRETQYF TGTGCCACCAGCAGAGAGGTTCGCGAGACCCAGTACTTC
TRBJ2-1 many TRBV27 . CASRPGRGSSYNEQFF TGTGCCAGCCGTCCAGGCCGGGGGAGCTCCTACAATGAGCAGTTCTTC
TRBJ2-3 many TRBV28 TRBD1 CASSLTGGGDTQYF TGTGCCAGCAGTTTAACAGGGGGCGGAGATACGCAGTATTTT
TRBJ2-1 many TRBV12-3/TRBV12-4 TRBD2 CASSLGTRQFF TGTGCCAGCAGTTTAGGGACTAGGCAGTTCTTC
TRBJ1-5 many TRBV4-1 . CASSQGSSGVGNQPQHF TGCGCCAGCAGCCAAGGCTCTTCGGGGGTGGGCAATCAGCCCCAGCATTTT
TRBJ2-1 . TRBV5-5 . CASSLESHEQFF TGTGCCAGCAGCTTGGAGTCGCATGAGCAGTTCTTC
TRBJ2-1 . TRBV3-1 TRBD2 CASSQGSGITYNEQFF TGTGCCAGCAGCCAAGGTAGCGGGATAACGTACAATGAGCAGTTCTTC
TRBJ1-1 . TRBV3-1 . CASSQDLRGEAFF TGTGCCAGCAGCCAAGATCTCAGGGGTGAAGCTTTCTTT
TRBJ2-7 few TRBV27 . CASSTGTAGIGQYF TGTGCCAGCAGCACGGGGACGGCCGGTATTGGGCAGTACTTC
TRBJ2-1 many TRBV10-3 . CAISEKGVDEQFF TGTGCCATCAGCGAAAAAGGGGTGGATGAGCAGTTCTTC
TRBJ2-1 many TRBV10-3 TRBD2 CAISGLAGGDEQFF TGTGCCATCAGTGGCCTAGCGGGAGGCGATGAGCAGTTCTTC
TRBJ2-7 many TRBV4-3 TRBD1 CASSLFRDRVVQYF TGCGCCAGCAGCCTTTTCCGGGACAGGGTCGTGCAGTACTTC